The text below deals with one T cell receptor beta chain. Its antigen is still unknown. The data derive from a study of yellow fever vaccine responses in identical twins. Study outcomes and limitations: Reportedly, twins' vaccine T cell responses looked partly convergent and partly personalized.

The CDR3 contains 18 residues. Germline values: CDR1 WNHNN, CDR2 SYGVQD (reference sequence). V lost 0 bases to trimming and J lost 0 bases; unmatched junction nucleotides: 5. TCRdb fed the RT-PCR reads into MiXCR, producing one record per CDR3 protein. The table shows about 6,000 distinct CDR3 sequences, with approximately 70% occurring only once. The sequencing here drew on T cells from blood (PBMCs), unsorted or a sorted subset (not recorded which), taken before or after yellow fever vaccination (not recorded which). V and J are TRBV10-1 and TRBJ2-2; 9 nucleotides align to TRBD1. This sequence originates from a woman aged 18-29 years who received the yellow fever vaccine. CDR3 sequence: CASSESGQGIANTGELFF. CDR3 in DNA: TGCGCCAGCAGTGAGTCGGGACAGGGAATTGCGAACACCGGGGAGCTGTTTTTT.